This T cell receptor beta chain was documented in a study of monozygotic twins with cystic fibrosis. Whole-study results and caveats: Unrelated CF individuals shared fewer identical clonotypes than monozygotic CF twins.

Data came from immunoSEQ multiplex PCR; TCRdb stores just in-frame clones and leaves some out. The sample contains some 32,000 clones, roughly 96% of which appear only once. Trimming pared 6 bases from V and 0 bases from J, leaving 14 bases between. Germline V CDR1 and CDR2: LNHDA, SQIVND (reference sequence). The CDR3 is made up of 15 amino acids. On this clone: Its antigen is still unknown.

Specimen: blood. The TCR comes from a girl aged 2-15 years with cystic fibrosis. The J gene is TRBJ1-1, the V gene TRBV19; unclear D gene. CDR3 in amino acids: CASSWTVHMNTEAFF. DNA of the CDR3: TGTGCCAGTAGCTGGACGGTTCACATGAACACTGAAGCTTTCTTT.